This T cell receptor beta chain originates from a study of blood T cell repertoires in COVID-19. Study in general: The United States, Italy and Spain provided the acute and convalescent COVID-19 samples. PBMCs, B-cell-depleted T cells, or T cells provided the cDNA or gDNA that made up the material.

As processed by the authors: Counts of nucleated cells, estimated from reference gene primer amplification, were obtained. TCRdb's copy holds only in-frame clones and misses some; the assay was immunoSEQ multiplex PCR. That table supplies the V and J calls and clone size; D and trimming were determined from the DNA. This sample carries under 7,000 clones, approximately 84% of them seen once, and the ten largest clones take roughly 13%. The sequence came from a human donor in a cohort sampled during active COVID-19. Sequencing used peripheral blood.

This CDR3 is CASSLDSTKFF. CDR3 coding DNA: TGTGCCAGCAGTTTGGACAGTACTAAGTTCTTC. This chain uses TRBV12-3 or TRBV12-4 with TRBJ2-1; D is perhaps TRBD1 (6 bases). The CDR3 covers 11 residues. V was pared by 3 bases and J by 14 bases, with 11 bases between.